This TCR beta chain was profiled in a study of read filtering for tumor transcriptome and immune sequencing. About the research overall: RNA-seq yielded only about 85 to 1273 TCR reads, IR-seq about 4 to 10.27 million.

From approximately 430 ng of RNA, a library with molecular barcoded alpha/delta and beta/gamma adaptors was made. TCRdb passed the reads through MiXCR, listing each CDR3 protein once. Of about 54,000 distinct CDR3 sequences listed, 10% to 15% are singletons. A few counts support this clonotype. Its antigen is unknown. A junction boundary mismatches the germline segment, possibly from a read error. Findings of the study overall: Approximately 80% of IR-seq clonotypes had one read, totaling around 4% of reads; RNA-seq: around 77% and 45%.

The length of the CDR3 is 14 residues. The chain employs TRBV12-3 or TRBV12-4 and TRBJ2-1; 9 nucleotides agree with TRBD1. The source is a donor at least 40 years old with multiple myeloma. Sequences were obtained from a population of CD138-negative cells sorted from bone marrow. CDR3 sequence (DNA): TGTGCCAGCAGTGGGGGACAGGGCTACAATGGGCAGTTCTTT. Its translation: CASSGGQGYNGQFF.